This TCR beta chain is drawn from a study of blood T cell repertoires in COVID-19. Assay: immunoSEQ multiplex PCR; the TCRdb copy retains only in-frame clones and omits some. This sample yields some 290,000 clones, of which 80% to 85% are seen a single time; under 3% belongs to the top ten. Sequencing was done on a sample of peripheral blood. The source of this sequence is a woman in her fifties or sixties with active or convalescent COVID-19.

The CDR3 DNA sequence: TGTGCCAGCTCACCCAACACAGGGACAAACGAGCAGTACTTC. This sequence encodes CASSPNTGTNEQYF. The chain employs TRBV18 and TRBJ2-7; tentatively, D is TRBD1 (6 bases). Germline values: CDR1 KGHSH, CDR2 LQKENI. Deletions cut 3 bases from V and 5 bases from J, with 14 bases between. This CDR3 has 14 amino acids.